One and the same sample provided the 28 T cell receptor beta chains below, sequenced in a study of T cell repertoires in cytomegalovirus infection. From the reads, TCRdb called clonotypes with MiXCR, one entry per CDR3 protein. The sample shows hundreds of thousands of distinct CDR3 sequences, around 30% of them seen only once. No cognate antigen is known for these TCRs. Sequencing used cultured CD8+ T cells from PBMCs, obtained from culture after CMV antigen stimulation. The receptors were sampled from a human donor in good health (CMV status not recorded). Some clones in this sample may be carry-over from other donors' samples.

V usage is TRBV20-1 and J usage is TRBJ2-1, with D unclear. Germline V gene lookup returns CDR1 DFQATT and CDR2 SNEGSKA (reference sequence). V was cut by 7 bases and J by 0 bases, with 16 bases left in between. The CDR3 is 15 residues long. In nucleotides, the CDR3 is TGCAGTGTCCGAGACTGGAACAACTCCTACAATGAGCAGTTCTTC. It yields the protein CSVRDWNNSYNEQFF.

Turning to this clonotype: One end of the junction does not line up with germline, which may come from a read error. The chain uses TRBV20-1 and TRBJ1-1; D remains unclear. This CDR3 has 9 residues. CDR1 is DFQATT and CDR2 is SNEGSKA in the germline V gene (reference sequence). The CDR3 is CSAAPSGIF. As DNA, the CDR3 is TGCAGTGCTGCTCCTTCAGGCATCTTT.

This clonotype was seen repeatedly, ten times or more. This chain connects TRBV28 to TRBJ1-5; D is ambiguous. V lost 2 bases, J lost 0 bases, and 14 bases lay in between. CDR1 is MDHEN, CDR2 SYDVKM, per germline. This CDR3 comprises 17 residues. The CDR3 DNA sequence: TGTGCCAGCAGTTTAAAAGTAAGAATACTTAGCAATCAGCCCCAGCATTTT. It specifies CASSLKVRILSNQPQHF.

This chain's CDR3 is CASSLADQGQETQYF. CDR3 DNA sequence: TGTGCCAGCAGCTTAGCAGACCAGGGACAAGAGACCCAGTACTTC. J is TRBJ2-5 and V is TRBV7-6, with D possibly being TRBD1 (5 bases). Looked up from germline, CDR1 is SGHVS and CDR2 is FNYEAQ. V was clipped by 0 bases and J by 2 bases, with 10 bases between them. This CDR3 has 15 residues. The full variable domain, completed using reference TRBV7-6 and TRBJ2-5, is GAGVSQSPRYKVTKRGQDVALRCDPISGHVSLYWYRQALGQGPEFLTYFNYEAQQDKSGLPNDRFSAERPEGSISTLTIQRTEQRDSAMYRCASSLADQGQETQYFGPGTRLLVL.

The J gene is TRBJ2-1, the V gene TRBV5-5, with 7 nucleotides matching TRBD1. Germline V gene lookup returns CDR1 SGHKS and CDR2 YYEKEE (reference sequence). The CDR3 consists of 16 residues. J lost 3 bases, V lost 1 base, and 7 bases had no gene match. Here the CDR3 reads CASSLLVTGHYNEQFF. The CDR3 DNA is TGTGCCAGCAGCTTGTTGGTGACAGGGCACTACAATGAGCAGTTCTTC.

The chain employs TRBV14 and TRBJ2-1, with TRBD1 as a possible D gene (5 bases). Trimming removed 9 bases at V and 2 bases at J, with 11 bases between. Germline-derived CDR1 and CDR2 are SGHDN and FVKESK. The CDR3 runs to 13 residues. CDR3 amino acids: CASRGSPYNEQFF. CDR3 DNA sequence: TGTGCCAGTAGGGGAAGCCCCTACAATGAGCAGTTCTTC.

In DNA, the CDR3 is TGTGCCAGCAGCGTCCAGGGGTCGCGTGAAAAACTGTTTTTT. Protein: CASSVQGSREKLFF. The genes are TRBV9 and TRBJ1-4; tentatively, D is TRBD1 (6 bases). CDR1 is SGDLS and CDR2 is YYNGEE in the germline V gene. CDR3 length: 14 residues. Trimming removed 2 bases at V and 7 bases at J, with 12 bases between.

The chain combines TRBV14 with TRBJ2-7; D possibly uses TRBD1 or TRBD2 (5 bases each). This CDR3 contains 17 residues. Germline V lookup: CDR1 SGHDN, CDR2 FVKESK. The ends were cut back, 1 base at V and 3 bases at J, with 19 bases in the middle. The DNA for the CDR3 is TGTGCCAGCAGCCAAGGTTGGGACCTCGGGCGGAGCTACGAGCAGTACTTC. It encodes CASSQGWDLGRSYEQYF.

Concerning this clonotype: This may be a read error: a much more frequent sequence differs by one nucleotide. This chain uses TRBV7-2 with TRBJ2-1, with D perhaps matching TRBD1 or TRBD2 (5 bases each). Germline assignment: CDR1 SGHTA and CDR2 FQGNSA. Trimming removed 0 bases from V and 5 bases from J, with 8 bases in between. The CDR3 covers 14 residues. The CDR3 region is CASSLASGHNEQFF. The CDR3 bases are TGTGCCAGCAGCTTAGCTTCGGGGCACAATGAGCAGTTCTTC.

The chain has TRBV7-3 and TRBJ1-1; possibly TRBD1 for D (5 bases). The V and J ends lost 4 bases and 0 bases respectively, with 12 bases between them. Germline CDR1 reads SGHTA; CDR2 reads FQGTGA. The CDR3 sequence is 15 residues long. In DNA, the CDR3 is TGTGCCAGCAGCTCACCCAGGGAGGTGAACACTGAAGCTTTCTTT. Its protein is CASSSPREVNTEAFF. Full variable domain (rest looked up from reference TRBV7-3 and TRBJ1-1): GAGVSQTPSNKVTEKGKYVELRCDPISGHTALYWYRQSLGQGPEFLIYFQGTGAADDSGLPNDRFFAVRPEGSVSTLKIQRTERGDSAVYLCASSSPREVNTEAFFGQGTRLTVV.

This rearrangement joins TRBV4-1 to TRBJ2-1, with 8 bases matching TRBD2. Per germline, CDR1 MGHRA and CDR2 YSYEKL. The CDR3 runs 16 residues. J was trimmed by 7 bases and V by 1 base; bases with no gene match: 9. The CDR3 region has the DNA TGCGCCAGCAGCCAAGTTTTTGGTTCGGGGGGGAATGAGCAGTTCTTC. Protein product: CASSQVFGSGGNEQFF.

V usage is TRBV2 and J usage is TRBJ1-4; no clear D gene. Trimming removed 3 bases at V and 4 bases at J, with 15 bases between. CDR1 and CDR2 from the germline V gene are SNHLY and FYNNEI. The CDR3 sequence is 16 residues long. The CDR3 protein is CASSDMGQSNNEKLFF. The DNA of the CDR3 is TGTGCCAGCAGTGATATGGGCCAGAGCAATAATGAAAAACTGTTTTTT.

The chain links TRBV2 to TRBJ1-1; D uncertain. Germline CDR1 is SNHLY and CDR2 is FYNNEI. The CDR3 length is 14 residues. The germline V and J ends were trimmed by 7 bases and 3 bases, with 15 bases remaining between them. The CDR3 coding sequence is TGTGCCAGCACGCCATTCGGGGTCGACACTGAAGCTTTCTTT. Translating it yields CASTPFGVDTEAFF.

The chain carries TRBV27 and TRBJ2-1, with D possibly matching TRBD2 (6 bases). V lost 5 bases to trimming and J lost 0 bases, with 11 bases between them. CDR1 and CDR2 from the germline V gene are MNHEY and SMNVEV (reference sequence). This CDR3 spans 15 amino acids. The CDR3 sequence is CASSLQTSSYNEQFF. The CDR3 DNA is TGTGCCAGCAGTCTACAGACTAGCTCCTACAATGAGCAGTTCTTC.

The chain couples TRBV9 to TRBJ2-3, with D maybe TRBD1 (6 bases). CDR1 and CDR2 (germline): SGDLS, YYNGEE. This CDR3 is built from 17 residues. The V and J ends lost 3 bases and 0 bases respectively, with 17 bases between them. The CDR3 nucleotides read TGTGCCAGCAGCGCGGGACGGGACACCTATAGCACAGATACGCAGTATTTT. Its protein product is CASSAGRDTYSTDTQYF.

As regards this clonotype: Since a much larger clone is just one base distant, this may be a read error. The chain has TRBV7-2 and TRBJ1-3; D possibly corresponds to TRBD1 (6 bases). Germline values: CDR1 SGHTA, CDR2 FQGNSA. The CDR3 covers 15 residues. CDR3 nucleotides: TGTGTCAGCAGCCCATCCATGACAGGTGGAAACACCATATATTTT. This codes for CVSSPSMTGGNTIYF. Filled out from reference TRBV7-2 and TRBJ1-3, the complete variable domain reads GAGVSQSPSNKVTEKGKDVELRCDPISGHTALYWYRQSLGQGLEFLIYFQGNSAPDKSGLPSDRFSAERTGGSVSTLTIQRTQQEDSAVYLCVSSPSMTGGNTIYFGEGSWLTVV.

V usage is TRBV9 and J usage is TRBJ2-2; D may be TRBD2 (6 bases). Per germline, CDR1 SGDLS and CDR2 YYNGEE. The V end was cut by 3 bases, the J end by 6 bases, with 21 bases between. The CDR3 consists of 17 residues. The CDR3 protein is CASSDPLSGGGAGELFF. Here the CDR3 DNA reads TGTGCCAGCAGCGACCCTCTCTCGGGTGGAGGGGCCGGGGAGCTGTTTTTT.

This clonotype has a count of ten or more. The gene calls are TRBV11-2 and TRBJ1-2, with 7 bases that match TRBD1. Germline assignment: CDR1 SGHAT and CDR2 FQNNGV. The J segment lost 1 base and the V segment lost 6 bases, leaving 8 bases of the junction unmatched. This CDR3 contains 15 residues. This chain's CDR3 is CASSGQASSNYGYTF. Here the CDR3 DNA reads TGTGCCAGCAGTGGACAGGCATCGAGTAACTATGGCTACACCTTC.

This chain connects TRBV6-5 to TRBJ2-6; D gene uncertain. CDR3 size: 15 residues. The germline CDR1 and CDR2 sequences are MNHEY and SVGAGI. V lost 2 bases and J lost 0, with 5 bases in between. The CDR3 region is CASSYAVSGANVLTF. CDR3 bases: TGTGCCAGCAGTTACGCAGTCTCTGGGGCCAACGTCCTGACTTTC.

This clonotype was counted only a few times. The chain recombines TRBV20-1 with TRBJ2-5; either TRBD1 or TRBD2 may fit D (6 bases each). From germline, CDR1 is DFQATT and CDR2 SNEGSKA (reference sequence). V was shortened by 4 bases and J by 3 bases, with 12 bases between the two germline ends. The CDR3 extends over 13 amino acids. Here the CDR3 reads CSAIPRGEETQYF. The CDR3 DNA follows: TGCAGTGCTATCCCGAGGGGGGAAGAGACCCAGTACTTC.

Ten or more counts support this clonotype. The chain combines TRBV12-3 or TRBV12-4 with TRBJ1-5; D is uncertain. CDR3 length: 13 residues. V was clipped by 6 bases and J by 0 bases, with 6 bases between them. The CDR3 DNA reads as TGTGCCAGCAGAGTAGGTAGCAATCAGCCCCAGCATTTT. Translated, it gives CASRVGSNQPQHF.

The chain combines TRBV7-9 with TRBJ1-4, with 10 bases lining up with TRBD1. The V gene end was trimmed by 4 bases and the J gene end by 5 bases; junction bases not matched to a gene: 13. The CDR3 loop spans 18 amino acids. Germline V gene lookup returns CDR1 SEHNR and CDR2 FQNEAQ (reference sequence). The CDR3 nucleotides read TGTGCCAGCAGCTACCCGGGACAGGGGACAGGCGAGAATGAAAAACTGTTTTTT. It is translated as CASSYPGQGTGENEKLFF.

This clonotype was seen only a few times. The chain carries TRBV6-1 and TRBJ1-1, with TRBD1 matching over 9 bases. This CDR3 region has 13 residues. The V gene end was trimmed by 6 bases and the J gene end by 7 bases; junction bases not matched to a gene: 6. Germline V lookup: CDR1 MNHNS, CDR2 SASEGT. The CDR3 DNA reads as TGTGCCAGCAGGATTACAGGGGGCGATGAAGCTTTCTTT. This translates into CASRITGGDEAFF.

As for this clonotype: It may be a read error: a sequence one base away is much more abundant. The chain employs TRBV7-6 and TRBJ2-1, with 7 bases aligning to TRBD1. The CDR3 contains 16 residues. Germline V gene sequence: CDR1 SGHVS, CDR2 FNYEAQ. As DNA, the CDR3 is TGTGCTAGCAGCGCGTCCACAGGGGAAAAGTATGTTGAGCAGTTCTTC. This translates into CASSASTGEKYVEQFF.

The sample holds a few counts of this clonotype. The chain has TRBV7-2 and TRBJ2-2; D is ambiguous. The germline V gene encodes CDR1 SGHTA and CDR2 FQGNSA. V lost 5 bases and J 6 bases, leaving 10 bases between the germline ends. The CDR3 consists of 13 residues. The DNA for the CDR3 is TGTGCCAGCAGCCCACCGAGTCCCGGGGAGCTGTTTTTT. Translated, it gives CASSPPSPGELFF.

This clonotype turned up a few times. The chain joins TRBV4-2 to TRBJ1-4, with D uncertain. The CDR3 length is 14 residues. V was shortened by 1 base and J by 4 bases, with 7 bases between the two germline ends. Germline CDR1 is LGHNA and CDR2 is YNFKEQ. The CDR3 region is CASSQVDLNEKLFF. The CDR3 bases are TGTGCCAGCAGCCAAGTGGACCTTAATGAAAAACTGTTTTTT.

V usage is TRBV4-1 and J usage is TRBJ1-2, with a possible D match to TRBD1 (6 bases). Germline V gives CDR1 MGHRA, CDR2 YSYEKL. This CDR3 is built from 15 residues. V lost 2 bases and J 5 bases, leaving 15 bases between the germline ends. The CDR3 loop is CASSQLQGTIYGYTF. Written as DNA, the CDR3 is TGCGCCAGCAGCCAATTACAGGGAACTATTTATGGCTACACCTTC.

V is TRBV20-1 and J is TRBJ1-5, with D perhaps TRBD1 (6 bases). Per the germline V gene, CDR1 is DFQATT and CDR2 is SNEGSKA (reference sequence). V was shortened by 1 base and J by 4 bases, with 11 bases between the two germline ends. The CDR3 has 14 residues. Written as DNA, the CDR3 is TGCAGTGCTAGAGCTACAGGGATGAATCAGCCCCAGCATTTT. This gives the protein CSARATGMNQPQHF.